These 2 T cell receptor beta chains share one sample of origin, sequenced in a study of T cell responses to AZD1222 COVID-19 vaccine. Sequencing was performed with immunoSEQ multiplex PCR; in TCRdb, only in-frame clones are kept and a portion is missing. The repertoire holds tens of thousands of clones, with roughly 82% as singletons. Sample: peripheral blood, taken on day 0 of AZD1222 vaccination. Every receptor here comes from an adult in good health.

The J gene is TRBJ1-2, the V gene TRBV6-5; D is ambiguous. The V and J ends lost 9 bases and 0 bases respectively, with 11 bases between them. Germline values: CDR1 MNHEY, CDR2 SVGAGI. The CDR3 runs 13 residues. The CDR3: CASFSRANYGYTF. CDR3 sequence (DNA): TGTGCCAGTTTCTCGAGAGCTAACTATGGCTACACCTTC.

This clone was counted between two and nine times. The V gene is TRBV19, the J gene TRBJ2-7, with TRBD2 identical over 9 bases. The germline V gene has CDR1 LNHDA and CDR2 SQIVND (reference sequence). The CDR3 sequence is 16 residues long. After removal of 6 bases from V and 4 bases from J, the junction contained 13 bases not matched to a gene. The CDR3 loop is CASSSPAGLALYEQYF. CDR3 coding DNA: TGTGCCAGTAGCAGCCCAGCGGGACTAGCCCTATACGAGCAGTACTTC.